The 31 T cell receptor beta chains listed next were all sequenced from one sample in a study of beta chain features in type 1 diabetes. The study, taken as a whole, reports: Moderate but significant shortening of TCRB CDR3s was recorded in all four CD4+ subsets from Type 1 diabetes patients.

Isolated RNA was reverse transcribed in full, so expressed TCRB transcripts were sequenced. Only in-frame clones appear in the TCRdb table, and some are missing; sequencing was by immunoSEQ multiplex PCR. There are 300,000 to 400,000 clones in the sample; approximately 12% occur only once, and roughly 0.015% lies in the top ten. These receptors' antigens are unknown. Sequenced: naive CD4+ T cells from blood. Receptors originate from a woman under 30 with type 1 diabetes.

The J gene is TRBJ2-1, the V gene TRBV7-2; 8 nucleotides align to TRBD2. This CDR3 has 14 amino acids. Germline CDR1 reads SGHTA; CDR2 reads FQGNSA. The J segment lost 8 bases and the V segment lost 3 bases, leaving 6 bases of the junction unmatched. CDR3 loop: CASSFVAGMDEQFF. Here the CDR3 DNA reads TGTGCCAGCAGCTTCGTAGCGGGAATGGATGAGCAGTTCTTC.

Only a few counts were recorded for this clone. The chain couples TRBV30 to TRBJ2-1; D is possibly TRBD2 (6 bases). Per germline, CDR1 GTSNPN and CDR2 SVGIG (reference sequence). The CDR3 runs to 13 residues. V was pared by 3 bases and J by 4 bases, with 10 bases between. The CDR3 loop is CAWRRDLYNEQFF. CDR3 nucleotide sequence: TGTGCCTGGAGGCGGGACTTATACAATGAGCAGTTCTTC.

This clone occurred a few times. The chain has TRBV4-2 and TRBJ2-5; 9 bases line up with TRBD2. Germline V lookup: CDR1 LGHNA, CDR2 YNFKEQ. V gave up 6 bases and J gave up 2 bases; unmatched junction bases: 4. The CDR3 runs to 14 residues. The CDR3 loop is CASRASGIQETQYF. Here the CDR3 DNA reads TGTGCCAGCAGGGCTAGCGGGATACAAGAGACCCAGTACTTC.

This clone was detected a few times. CDR3 in DNA: TGTGCCAGCTCACCACGGGCAGGGGCCAGGACGAACACTGAAGCTTTCTTT. Residues: CASSPRAGARTNTEAFF. This chain uses TRBV18 with TRBJ1-1; D is possibly TRBD1 (6 bases). The CDR3 length is 17 residues. Deletions cut 1 base from V and 1 base from J, with 16 bases between. CDR1 and CDR2 from the germline V gene are KGHSH and LQKENI.

The CDR3: CASSSGLAGGQETQYF. CDR3 sequence (DNA): TGTGCCAGCAGTTCCGGACTAGCGGGAGGACAAGAGACCCAGTACTTC. J is TRBJ2-5 and V is TRBV5-4, with TRBD2 matching 14 bases. Germline V gene sequence: CDR1 SGHNT, CDR2 YYREEE (reference sequence). There are 16 residues in the CDR3. V dropped 5 bases and J dropped 2; count of bases not matched to a gene: 5.

The chain combines TRBV19 with TRBJ2-5; 9 positions match TRBD2. Germline CDR1 and CDR2: LNHDA and SQIVND (reference sequence). This CDR3 is 16 amino acids long. With V trimmed by 2 bases and J by 1 base, 5 bases remained unmatched. CDR3 sequence (DNA): TGTGCCAGTAGTATACTCCAGACTAGCGGCCAAGAGACCCAGTACTTC. Protein: CASSILQTSGQETQYF.

This clone was recorded a few times. This chain joins TRBV5-4 and TRBJ1-1; 12 nucleotides align to TRBD1. This CDR3 contains 15 residues. Germline V gene sequence: CDR1 SGHNT, CDR2 YYREEE (reference sequence). CDR3 bases: TGTGCATATGGGACAGGGGGCGGGATGAACACTGAAGCTTTCTTT. This translates into CAYGTGGGMNTEAFF.

This clone appeared a single time. The chain joins TRBV20-1 to TRBJ1-2; TRBD1 might be the D (5 bases). Germline-derived CDR1 and CDR2 are DFQATT and SNEGSKA (reference sequence). This CDR3 region has 11 residues. The CDR3 DNA sequence: TGCACTTCGTGGCAGGGCTATGGCTACACCTTC. Protein: CTSWQGYGYTF.

This clone has only a few counts. This rearrangement joins TRBV2 to TRBJ1-5, with D maybe TRBD1 (5 bases). V was shortened by 7 bases and J by 4 bases, with 11 bases between the two germline ends. Germline CDR1 SNHLY, CDR2 FYNNEI. This CDR3 is built from 13 residues. The CDR3 DNA sequence: TGTGCCAGCAAAGACAGATTGAATCAGCCCCAGCATTTT. It yields the protein CASKDRLNQPQHF. The variable domain in full, completed from reference TRBV2 and TRBJ1-5, reads EPEVTQTPSHQVTQMGQEVILRCVPISNHLYFYWYRQILGQKVEFLVSFYNNEISEKSEIFDDQFSVERPDGSNFTLKIRSTKLEDSAMYFCASKDRLNQPQHFGDGTRLSIL.

To note about this clone: The identical CDR3 is also encoded by other nucleotide sequences in the sample. The chain joins TRBV28 to TRBJ1-1, with 10 bases matching TRBD1. The CDR3 covers 14 residues. The V gene's germline CDR1 is MDHEN and CDR2 SYDVKM. With V trimmed by 6 bases and J by 5 bases, 6 bases remained unmatched. The CDR3 region is CASSLGQGRTEAFF. The CDR3, as DNA: TGTGCCAGCAGCCTGGGACAGGGGCGGACTGAAGCTTTCTTT.

V gene TRBV30 combines with J gene TRBJ2-3; 7 bases are shared with TRBD1. The CDR3 is 15 residues long. Germline CDR1 and CDR2: GTSNPN and SVGIG (reference sequence). V was clipped by 2 bases and J by 3 bases; unmatched bases: 8. The CDR3 DNA is TGTGCCTGGAGTCCGACAGGGTATTTAACAGATACGCAGTATTTT. Translation gives CAWSPTGYLTDTQYF.

The J gene is TRBJ2-5, the V gene TRBV7-2, with D possibly matching TRBD2 (5 bases). CDR1 and CDR2 from the germline V gene are SGHTA and FQGNSA. V was trimmed by 5 bases and J by 1 base, leaving 14 bases between them. This CDR3 is built from 15 residues. The CDR3 DNA reads TGTGCCAGCAGCCCTCAGAGGGCTAGCCAAGAGACCCAGTACTTC. It specifies CASSPQRASQETQYF.

The chain uses TRBV5-4 and TRBJ1-2; 7 positions agree with TRBD1. Unmatched junction bases numbered 2, after V lost 0 bases and J lost 0 bases. CDR3 length: 15 residues. Germline assignment: CDR1 SGHNT and CDR2 YYREEE (reference sequence). The CDR3 is CASSLGGTANYGYTF. CDR3 nucleotides: TGTGCCAGCAGCTTGGGAGGGACAGCTAACTATGGCTACACCTTC.

The V call is TRBV30, the J call TRBJ1-5, with 7 bases aligning to TRBD1. Unmatched junction bases numbered 5, after V lost 1 base and J lost 2 bases. Germline V gives CDR1 GTSNPN, CDR2 SVGIG (reference sequence). The CDR3 consists of 15 residues. CDR3 protein: CAWSGQGAGNQPQHF. The CDR3 DNA reads TGTGCCTGGAGTGGACAGGGTGCGGGCAATCAGCCCCAGCATTTT. The full variable domain, rest sourced from reference TRBV30 and TRBJ1-5, is SQTIHQWPATLVQPVGSPLSLECTVEGTSNPNLYWYRQAAGRGLQLLFYSVGIGQISSEVPQNLSASRPQDRQFILSSKKLLLSDSGFYLCAWSGQGAGNQPQHFGDGTRLSIL.

The table lists this clone with a few counts. J is TRBJ1-2 and V is TRBV27; D remains unclear. The CDR3 runs 13 residues. Germline CDR1 is MNHEY and CDR2 is SMNVEV (reference sequence). V gave up 5 bases and J gave up 2 bases, with 9 bases separating them. CDR3: CASSAAENYGYTF. The CDR3 DNA follows: TGTGCCAGCAGTGCGGCGGAAAACTATGGCTACACCTTC.

The CDR3 sequence: CSVDLTSGRTDTQYF. CDR3 DNA sequence: TGCAGCGTTGATTTGACTAGCGGGAGGACAGATACGCAGTATTTT. The chain links TRBV29-1 to TRBJ2-3, with 13 bases identical to TRBD2. V shed 3 bases, J shed 3 bases, and the junction held 3 bases outside the gene matches. The CDR3 is 15 amino acids. Germline loops: CDR1 SQVTM, CDR2 ANQGSEA.

The chain carries TRBV6-5 and TRBJ1-1; maybe TRBD1 (5 bases). Germline CDR1 MNHEY, CDR2 SVGAGI. Trimming removed 0 bases from V and 6 bases from J, with 14 bases in between. There are 15 residues in the CDR3. CDR3 DNA sequence: TGTGCCAGCAGTTACTCGCCGACAGTTCGGGCTGAAGCTTTCTTT. Translated, it gives CASSYSPTVRAEAFF.

This clone turned up a few times. The rearrangement uses TRBV5-1 and TRBJ2-1; 8 positions agree with TRBD1. V shed 7 bases, J shed 9 bases, and the junction held 12 bases outside the gene matches. Germline V lookup: CDR1 SGHRS, CDR2 YFSETQ. The CDR3 is 14 amino acids. DNA for the CDR3: TGCGCCAGCGCCGGACAGGGTTTTTCTAGTGAGCAGTTCTTC. Translating it yields CASAGQGFSSEQFF. Drawing the rest from reference TRBV5-1 and TRBJ2-1, the complete variable domain is KAGVTQTPRYLIKTRGQQVTLSCSPISGHRSVSWYQQTPGQGLQFLFEYFSETQRNKGNFPGRFSGRQFSNSRSEMNVSTLELGDSALYLCASAGQGFSSEQFFGPGTRLTVL.

This clone was detected a few times. The rearrangement uses TRBV28 and TRBJ2-7, with 7 bases fitting TRBD1. V trimming: 7 bases; J trimming: 2 bases; junction bases outside the gene matches: 8. CDR3 length equals 14 residues. Germline lookup yields CDR1 MDHEN and CDR2 SYDVKM. CDR3 nucleotides: TGTGCCAGCACCGAACCCGGGACAGCCTACGAGCAGTACTTC. Amino acid sequence: CASTEPGTAYEQYF.

V gene TRBV30 combines with J gene TRBJ2-7; no reliable D call. There are 12 residues in the CDR3. CDR1 and CDR2 (germline): GTSNPN, SVGIG (reference sequence). V was clipped by 2 bases and J by 12 bases, with 17 bases between them. In nucleotides, the CDR3 is TGTGCCTGGAGTCTTGATGGCACAGCTCTGTACTTC. Translated: CAWSLDGTALYF.

This clone has only a few counts. The chain carries TRBV30 and TRBJ2-1; 9 nucleotides line up with TRBD2. The CDR3 is 15 amino acids. CDR1 GTSNPN and CDR2 SVGIG come from the germline V gene (reference sequence). V lost 0 bases to trimming and J lost 0 bases; unmatched junction nucleotides: 0. For the CDR3, the DNA is TGTGCCTGGAGTGTTAGCGGGAGCTCCTACAATGAGCAGTTCTTC. It translates to CAWSVSGSSYNEQFF.

The rearrangement joins TRBV28 to TRBJ2-5, with D possibly TRBD1 on 6 matching bases. V was trimmed by 2 bases and J by 4 bases, leaving 17 bases between them. The CDR3 is made up of 16 amino acids. Germline V gene lookup returns CDR1 MDHEN and CDR2 SYDVKM. The DNA of the CDR3 is TGTGCCAGCAGTTTAGTGGTCCAGGGGCGTGGAGAGACCCAGTACTTC. This encodes CASSLVVQGRGETQYF.

This clone has just a few counts. This rearrangement joins TRBV5-1 to TRBJ2-6, with D perhaps matching TRBD1 (6 bases). CDR1 SGHRS and CDR2 YFSETQ come from the germline V gene. This CDR3 spans 16 amino acids. The V end was cut by 1 base, the J end by 2 bases, with 10 bases between. The DNA of the CDR3 is TGCGCCAGCAGCTTGCAGGGGATCACTGGGGCCAACGTCCTGACTTTC. It is translated as CASSLQGITGANVLTF.

The CDR3 protein is CSAVSNYGYTF. The CDR3 DNA follows: TGCAGCGCTGTCAGTAACTATGGCTACACCTTC. The V call is TRBV29-1, the J call TRBJ1-2, with D unclear. V lost 7 bases and J lost 1, with 7 bases in between. CDR3 length: 11 amino acids. In germline, CDR1 is SQVTM, CDR2 ANQGSEA.

This clone has just a few counts. This chain links TRBV29-1 with TRBJ1-1; D is possibly TRBD1 (6 bases). Germline CDR1 is SQVTM and CDR2 is ANQGSEA. The CDR3 has 14 amino acids. V gave up 1 base and J gave up 6 bases, with 15 bases separating them. CDR3 residues: CSVEVRGGDPEAFF. CDR3 coding DNA: TGCAGCGTTGAAGTCCGAGGGGGAGATCCTGAAGCTTTCTTT.

The chain combines TRBV29-1 with TRBJ1-2; tentative D call: TRBD1 (5 bases). Germline V gene sequence: CDR1 SQVTM, CDR2 ANQGSEA. V was clipped by 4 bases and J by 5 bases, with 8 bases between them. This CDR3 region has 11 residues. In nucleotides, the CDR3 is TGCAGCGTTGGGGAGGGGTATGGCTACACCTTC. Translating gives CSVGEGYGYTF.

V is TRBV10-3 and J is TRBJ2-1; 7 nucleotides match TRBD2. There are 13 residues in the CDR3. The ends lost 10 bases at V and 5 bases at J; junction bases unmatched: 8. The germline V gene has CDR1 ENHRY and CDR2 SYGVKD. The CDR3 DNA is TGTGCCACCTGGACTAGGGAGAACAATGAGCAGTTCTTC. Encoded protein: CATWTRENNEQFF.

This clone showed up just a few times. The chain recombines TRBV5-4 with TRBJ1-4; 7 nucleotides agree with TRBD1. There are 15 residues in the CDR3. Losses at the gene ends were 4 bases for V and 7 bases for J; bases not matched to a gene: 10. CDR1 SGHNT and CDR2 YYREEE come from the germline V gene (reference sequence). The CDR3, as DNA: TGTGCCAGCAGCAAACCAGGGGGAAGGTCTGAAAAACTGTTTTTT. As protein: CASSKPGGRSEKLFF.

This clone was recorded a few times. The chain recombines TRBV21-1 with TRBJ1-2; TRBD1 is taken as the D call from the table, unchecked against the DNA. TRBV21-1 is noted as a pseudogene. The CDR3 has 15 amino acids. Here the CDR3 DNA reads TGTGCCAGCAGCAAAGAGGCAGGGGCTGACTATGGCTACACCTTC. Translation: CASSKEAGADYGYTF.

This clone was seen a handful of times. V and J are TRBV5-1 and TRBJ2-2, with 7 bases lining up with TRBD1. The germline V gene encodes CDR1 SGHRS and CDR2 YFSETQ. The CDR3 loop spans 16 amino acids. The J segment lost 0 bases and the V segment lost 0 bases, leaving 2 bases of the junction unmatched. This CDR3 is CASSLVGQPNTGELFF. As DNA, the CDR3 is TGCGCCAGCAGCTTGGTGGGACAGCCGAACACCGGGGAGCTGTTTTTT. Filled out from reference TRBV5-1 and TRBJ2-2, the complete variable domain reads KAGVTQTPRYLIKTRGQQVTLSCSPISGHRSVSWYQQTPGQGLQFLFEYFSETQRNKGNFPGRFSGRQFSNSRSEMNVSTLELGDSALYLCASSLVGQPNTGELFFGEGSRLTVL.

The sample holds a few counts of this clone. J is TRBJ1-5 and V is TRBV7-2; the D is unclear. V gave up 4 bases and J gave up 3 bases, with 13 bases separating them. Germline-derived CDR1 and CDR2 are SGHTA and FQGNSA. The CDR3 runs to 15 residues. Written as DNA, the CDR3 is TGTGCCAGCAGCTCCGCTGGGAGCTCCAATCAGCCCCAGCATTTT. Amino acids: CASSSAGSSNQPQHF.